This T cell receptor beta chain comes out of a study of cytomegalovirus exposure and HLA in healthy donors (dated by TCRdb to about 2017). For context, the study as a whole: An earlier analysis of roughly 500 of the donors reported 250 to 300 Gb of sequence data and some 100 million unique TCR beta sequences from 190 million or so T cells. An early release covering roughly 600 HLA-typed donors comprised 300 to 350 gigabases of sequencing data and tens of millions of unique TCR sequences. Among the roughly 400 genotyped donors, more than 70% belonged to the genetic ancestry cluster associated with self-reported Caucasian donors. The study aimed to test whether signatures of past pathogen exposure could be identified by cataloging public T cell receptors. The study profiled the T cell repertoires of 666 subjects by immunosequencing and related them to cytomegalovirus serostatus. Besides the first cohort of 666 subjects, a separate validation cohort made up of 120 different subjects was used. High-throughput TCR immunosequencing, statistical association of individual TCRs with disease status, and machine learning were combined to predict cytomegalovirus infection status. A later analysis re-analyzed previously published TCR beta repertoires from about 730 donors and added high-resolution HLA genotyping to study TCR occurrence patterns. The later analysis used no new phenotypic data to find candidate immune exposures, relying instead on TCR beta sequences and their occurrence across donors. An earlier analysis of 587 of the donors applied high-throughput TCR beta sequencing to assess whether each TCR beta V gene segment acted as functional or pseudogenic. Donor age, sex, ethnicity and CMV serostatus were compiled alongside the repertoire data. A later genetic analysis used genome-wide SNP genotypes for about 65% of the roughly 700 donors, treating that subset as a discovery cohort. All discovery cohort repertoires had been generated on a single sequencing platform. HLA typing covered class I and class II loci at four-digit resolution. The number of donors typed differed by locus, with 629-630 for A, B, C, DRB1 and DQB1, more than 500 for DQA1, some 570 for DPA1, and some 470 for DPB1. Roughly five DR-DQ haplotypes were treated as single units for association and clustering because of strong linkage in the cohort. Among some 410 genotyped donors of the cohort, an average of roughly 230,000 unique TCR beta nucleotide sequences was sequenced per donor, of which about 19% were non-productive. The research as a whole found: According to a later genetic analysis, donors in an Asian-associated ancestry cluster had fewer N-insertions in productive TCRs than the roughly 700-donor mean. Immune exposure information for the cohort was limited to CMV serostatus. According to a later analysis, most CMV-associated TCR beta chains appeared to be HLA-restricted, and the HLA associations seemed to be driven largely by CMV exposure. In both the original and validation cohorts, the classifier was reported to diagnose cytomegalovirus status with high specificity and sensitivity. An association between a missense DCLRE1C variant and V-gene and J-gene trimming of TCR beta chains was found in a later genetic analysis and replicated in an independent cohort. A further reported finding was that TCR beta sequences accurately predicted the HLA-A and HLA-B alleles for most subjects in the first cohort. A cluster of highly shared sequence variants was judged likely to be a technical artifact of the sequencing pipeline. Because HLA typing was missing for some donors at each locus, association tests included only the typed subset. The presence/absence analyses assumed that sequencing depth was roughly uniform across donors, and that assumption may not be true. Most TCR sequences were seen in very few donors, while some public TCRs were found in many individuals. In the study, around 150 TCR beta chains were listed as associated with cytomegalovirus. Because counts were too low, roughly 18 rarely observed V segments, including chromosome 9 orphons, were left out of the earlier analysis of over 550 of the donors. In a later analysis, several top co-occurrence clusters were reported to appear linked to parvovirus B19, influenza, CMV and Epstein-Barr virus. Broadly in line with IMGT annotations, most TCR beta V segments showed up in productive rearrangements about 87% or about 30% of the time in an earlier analysis of about 500 of the donors. In a later analysis, HLA-associated TCR beta chains were found to be more clonally expanded and to have lower generation probabilities than equally common non-associated chains. Linkage disequilibrium might explain the correlated functional status among segregating V segments, but an unknown experimental factor could not be excluded. In a later analysis, TCR association rates were found to vary across HLA loci, with the most associated TCRs seen for DRB1 alleles and the fewest for HLA-C alleles. Assigning TCR associations to individual alleles was difficult when HLA alleles, especially DR and DQ, strongly co-occurred. Only TCR beta chains were sequenced in this cohort, and the absence of alpha or paired-chain data limited detectable features. Three of the identified cytomegalovirus-associated TCR beta chains were confirmed in vitro to be specific for cytomegalovirus antigens. At a false discovery rate of 0.05, a later analysis linked fewer than 20,000 TCR beta sequences to specific HLA alleles. It was suggested by the authors that the approach could potentially be generalized to other disease states and immunological phenotypes.

The cohort comprised more than 550 healthy bone marrow donors. Cohort members were all nominally healthy when sampled, although unrecorded immune exposures were likely present. The donor was CMV seronegative and belonged to the group of 350 or so seronegative cohort members. A peripheral blood sample was collected from each donor, and TCR beta sequencing was performed on peripheral blood mononuclear cells. The Qiagen DNeasy Blood Extraction Kit was used to extract genomic DNA from the blood cell samples. Turning to this clone: Its antigen has not been determined. Base qualities were left out, and no much larger clone turns up one base away.

The method was the immunoSEQ multiplex PCR assay. For the multiplex PCR, a mixture combining 60 forward primers for TCR Vbeta segments and 13 reverse primers for TCR Jbeta segments was used. A multiplex PCR assay on genomic DNA amplified the CDR3 region of rearranged TCR beta genes. On the Illumina HiSeq System, the amplified TCR beta libraries were sequenced as 87-base-pair reads. The source study handled its data this way. Across the 666 repertoires, a later analysis counted tens of millions of unique TCR beta chains, around 11 million of which were shared by at least two donors. To remove PCR and sequencing errors, raw reads were error-corrected and collapsed into unique sequences using a nearest-neighbor algorithm that merged closely related sequences. V, D and J gene segments were assigned by aligning CDR3 sequences to IMGT reference sequences. For a sequence to be retained, a match of at least six nucleotides to both a V gene segment and a J gene segment was required. Rearrangements were classified as productive when the CDR3 lacked stop codons and remained in frame with V and J, and all other rearrangements were classified as non-productive. CDR3 was defined according to IMGT convention as the region running from the second conserved V-encoded cysteine to the conserved J-encoded phenylalanine. The earlier analysis of more than 450 of the donors excluded sequences that lacked an unambiguous match to a single V gene segment. In an earlier analysis of about 590 of the donors, a V segment was called functional when productive rearrangements were above 56.7%, and segregating when the standard deviation between donors exceeded 5%. A statistical classification framework was developed to diagnose cytomegalovirus status using the catalog of TCR beta chain sequences. V and J gene assignment, in a later analysis, came from comparing TCR nucleotide sequences with IMGT/GENE-DB human TR gene sequences. Using the TCRdist pipeline, a later analysis assigned CDR3 sequences along with most-parsimonious VDJ recombination scenarios. In a later analysis, every TCR beta chain was defined by the combination of its CDR3 amino acid sequence and its V-gene family, and reads without a unique V-gene family were dropped. As a way to deal with suspected cross-contamination and a sequencing artifact, a later analysis dropped over 550 nucleotide sequences that were highly shared and had low generation probability. In a later analysis, a clonal expansion index for each public chain was calculated from normalized within-repertoire ranks of inferred template counts. In a later analysis, generation probabilities were computed with a VDJ recombination model fitted to out-of-frame rearrangements, and the resulting probabilities were checked against IGoR. In a later analysis, TCR-TCR, TCR-HLA and TCR-CMV co-occurrence was scored with hypergeometric tests, and a repertoire-size bias correction was applied to TCR pairs. To estimate false discovery rates, a later analysis permuted the HLA or CMV assignments 20 times. In a later analysis, co-occurring TCRs were grouped with DBSCAN, and TCRdist sequence similarity was added when clustering was performed within HLA-allele-positive subsets. Co-occurrence clustering excluded repertoires with fewer than 30,000 or more than 120,000 public chains, plus five with anomalous nucleotide sharing. This immuneACCESS table, as held by TCRdb, lists in-frame sequences with V and J called but not all clones. Of the missing ones, under half trace to an unresolved V gene in checked studies; the others have no known cause. V, J and clone size are taken as reported in that table, and D and trimming were inferred from the DNA itself. Present in this sample are about 190,000 clones, over 75% of which were seen just once. The ten largest make up around 3.9% of the sample.

Sequencing input: PBMCs. The source is a man aged 45-60 years in good health and CMV-seronegative.

Here is the DNA: TGTGCCAGCTCACCCGACAGAGAAATAGCCAAAAACATTCAGTACTTC. Its protein product is CASSPDREIAKNIQYF. This chain joins TRBV18 to TRBJ2-4; the D segment could be TRBD1, given 5 matching bases. V is cut by 3 bases and J by 0 bases, and the space between the germline ends is 12 bases. CDR1 KGHSH and CDR2 LQKENI were looked up in the germline V gene. The CDR3 goes from the cysteine to the phenylalanine over 16 residues. The read is trimmed to its CDR3 DNA, 48 bases read in frame from base 1.